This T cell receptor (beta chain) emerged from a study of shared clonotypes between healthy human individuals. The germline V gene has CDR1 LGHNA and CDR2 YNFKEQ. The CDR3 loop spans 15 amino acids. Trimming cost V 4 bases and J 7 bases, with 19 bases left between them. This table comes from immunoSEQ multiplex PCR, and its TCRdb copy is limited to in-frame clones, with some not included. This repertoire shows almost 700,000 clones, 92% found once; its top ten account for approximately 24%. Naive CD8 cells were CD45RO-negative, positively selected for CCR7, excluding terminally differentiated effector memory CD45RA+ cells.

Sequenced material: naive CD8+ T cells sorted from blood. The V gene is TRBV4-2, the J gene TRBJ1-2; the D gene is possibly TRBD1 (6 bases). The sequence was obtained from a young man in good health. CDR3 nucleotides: TGTGCCAGCAGCCTCGCCATAGAGGGACAAAGTGGCTACACCTTC. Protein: CASSLAIEGQSGYTF.